A single sample gave rise to the 28 T cell receptor beta chains below, sequenced in a study of cytomegalovirus exposure and HLA in healthy donors (dated by TCRdb to the late 2010s). The library relied on the immunoSEQ multiplex PCR assay. For the multiplex PCR, a mixture combining 60 forward primers for TCR Vbeta segments and 13 reverse primers for TCR Jbeta segments was used. TCRdb limited this immuneACCESS table to in-frame rearrangements with V and J called. A share of clones is missing; checked studies link under half to unresolved V genes, and the rest is unexplained. The sample's records list some 180,000 clones. Of the sample, about 6% is held by the ten largest clones. Sequencing input: PBMCs. The receptors were gathered from a man between 25 and 39 years old in good health and CMV-seronegative.

The chain has TRBV5-4 and TRBJ2-6; 8 nucleotides agree with TRBD1. The junction had 9 bases not matched to a gene; V was cut back by 1 base and J by 3 bases. CDR1 is SGHNT and CDR2 is YYREEE in the germline V gene (reference sequence). The CDR3 contains 18 residues. The CDR3 spells CASSLQDREFLGANVLTF. CDR3 coding DNA: TGTGCCAGCAGCTTGCAGGACAGGGAGTTTCTTGGGGCCAACGTCCTGACTTTC. Full variable domain (rest looked up from reference TRBV5-4 and TRBJ2-6): ETGVTQSPTHLIKTRGQQVTLRCSSQSGHNTVSWYQQALGQGPQFIFQYYREEENGRGNFPPRFSGLQFPNYSSELNVNALELDDSALYLCASSLQDREFLGANVLTFGAGSRLTVL.

This chain connects TRBV29-1 to TRBJ1-4; D unclear. The CDR3 runs to 13 residues. Germline V gives CDR1 SQVTM, CDR2 ANQGSEA. The V and J ends lost 7 bases and 7 bases respectively, with 16 bases between them. CDR3 region: CSARERAVEKLFF. CDR3 sequence (DNA): TGCAGCGCTAGGGAGAGGGCGGTTGAAAAACTGTTTTTT.

The chain is built from TRBV27 and TRBJ2-7; 10 bases map to TRBD1. The CDR3 runs 15 residues. Germline V CDR1 and CDR2: MNHEY, SMNVEV (reference sequence). The ends lost 0 bases at V and 5 bases at J; junction bases unmatched: 4. Here the CDR3 reads CASSLSGTGVNEQYF. In nucleotides, the CDR3 is TGTGCCAGCAGTTTATCAGGGACAGGGGTCAACGAGCAGTACTTC.

The chain couples TRBV19 to TRBJ1-1; 8 nucleotides line up with TRBD1. Germline loops: CDR1 LNHDA, CDR2 SQIVND (reference sequence). V gave up 9 bases and J gave up 5 bases; unmatched junction bases: 14. The CDR3 spans 15 residues. The CDR3 is CASDGFGQGKTEAFF. The CDR3 DNA follows: TGTGCCAGCGATGGGTTCGGACAGGGAAAGACTGAAGCTTTCTTT.

For the CDR3, the DNA is TGTGCCAGCAGGTCCGACAGGGGCGCCTACGAGCAGTACTTC. Protein product: CASRSDRGAYEQYF. The gene calls are TRBV6-6 and TRBJ2-7, with 8 nucleotides matching TRBD1. Germline lookup yields CDR1 MNHNY and CDR2 SVGAGI (reference sequence). J was trimmed by 2 bases and V by 6 bases; bases with no gene match: 6. CDR3 size: 14 residues.

V gene TRBV5-6 combines with J gene TRBJ1-2; the match to TRBD1 covers 7 bases. Germline V gene data show CDR1 as SGHDT and CDR2 as YYEEEE. V shed 1 base, J shed 3 bases, and the junction held 3 bases outside the gene matches. This CDR3 spans 14 amino acids. Here the CDR3 reads CASSLNQGDYGYTF. For the CDR3, the DNA is TGTGCCAGCAGCTTGAATCAGGGGGACTATGGCTACACCTTC. The full variable domain, rest sourced from reference TRBV5-6 and TRBJ1-2, is DAGVTQSPTHLIKTRGQQVTLRCSPKSGHDTVSWYQQALGQGPQFIFQYYEEEERQRGNFPDRFSGHQFPNYSSELNVNALLLGDSALYLCASSLNQGDYGYTFGSGTRLTVV.

This chain joins TRBV7-9 and TRBJ2-5, with 8 nucleotides matching TRBD2. Germline assignment: CDR1 SEHNR and CDR2 FQNEAQ (reference sequence). V lost 3 bases, J lost 4 bases, and 7 bases stayed unmatched. The CDR3 runs 15 residues. CDR3 bases: TGTGCCAGCAGCTTCGCCGGGGGGGGAGGAGAGACCCAGTACTTC. Translated, it gives CASSFAGGGGETQYF.

This sequence joins TRBV5-1 and TRBJ2-1, with TRBD2 identical over 9 bases. The V gene's germline CDR1 is SGHRS and CDR2 YFSETQ. The V segment lost 2 bases and the J segment 5 bases; nucleotides outside the gene matches: 5. The CDR3 totals 15 residues. CDR3: CASSLTSGHNNEQFF. CDR3 nucleotide sequence: TGCGCCAGCAGCTTAACTAGCGGGCACAACAATGAGCAGTTCTTC. The variable domain in full, with the rest retrieved from reference TRBV5-1 and TRBJ2-1, is KAGVTQTPRYLIKTRGQQVTLSCSPISGHRSVSWYQQTPGQGLQFLFEYFSETQRNKGNFPGRFSGRQFSNSRSEMNVSTLELGDSALYLCASSLTSGHNNEQFFGPGTRLTVL.

The V and J genes are TRBV6-5 and TRBJ2-7; 12 nucleotides line up with TRBD2. There are 15 residues in the CDR3. Germline lookup yields CDR1 MNHEY and CDR2 SVGAGI. After removal of 6 bases from V and 4 bases from J, the junction contained 7 bases not matched to a gene. This CDR3 reads CASRASGGGVYEQYF. The DNA of the CDR3 is TGTGCCAGCAGGGCTAGCGGGGGGGGTGTTTACGAGCAGTACTTC.

The J gene is TRBJ2-7, the V gene TRBV10-3, with TRBD1 matching over 7 bases. CDR1 is ENHRY, CDR2 SYGVKD, per germline. V dropped 8 bases and J dropped 0; count of bases not matched to a gene: 1. The CDR3 is 12 amino acids. CDR3 sequence (DNA): TGTGCCATCCGGGACAGCTCCTACGAGCAGTACTTC. It translates to CAIRDSSYEQYF.

This rearrangement joins TRBV30 to TRBJ1-5, with TRBD1 matching over 7 bases. CDR3 size: 13 residues. V shed 1 base, J shed 5 bases, and the junction held 2 bases outside the gene matches. Germline CDR1 and CDR2: GTSNPN and SVGIG (reference sequence). CDR3 protein: CAWSGQGYQPQHF. CDR3 coding DNA: TGTGCCTGGAGTGGACAGGGATATCAGCCCCAGCATTTT.

The gene calls are TRBV13 and TRBJ2-1, with 9 bases that match TRBD1. This CDR3 spans 15 amino acids. Trimming at V came to 1 base and at J to 6 bases, leaving 4 bases not matched to a gene. Germline CDR1 and CDR2: PRHDT and FYEKMQ (reference sequence). This chain's CDR3 is CASSLAQGARNEQFF. The CDR3 DNA is TGTGCCAGCAGCTTAGCACAGGGGGCGCGCAATGAGCAGTTCTTC.

The chain uses TRBV4-2 and TRBJ2-2; tentative D call: TRBD2 (5 bases). CDR3 size: 15 residues. V was cut by 3 bases and J by 4 bases, with 12 bases left in between. Germline V gene data show CDR1 as LGHNA and CDR2 as YNFKEQ. The CDR3 sequence: CASSHGSSGTGELFF. CDR3 sequence (DNA): TGTGCCAGCAGCCACGGATCCAGCGGCACCGGGGAGCTGTTTTTT.

V is TRBV27 and J is TRBJ1-2; weak D call: TRBD1 (6 bases). The CDR3 is 16 residues long. V lost 2 bases and J lost 8, with 21 bases in between. The V gene's germline CDR1 is MNHEY and CDR2 SMNVEV (reference sequence). CDR3 sequence reads: CASSLQGLSYSGGYTF. Here the CDR3 DNA reads TGTGCCAGCAGTTTACAGGGGTTAAGCTATTCGGGAGGCTACACCTTC.

This chain uses TRBV11-2 with TRBJ2-6; the D is unclear. Germline V gives CDR1 SGHAT, CDR2 FQNNGV. The CDR3 has 16 amino acids. V lost 1 base, J lost 2 bases, and 9 bases lay in between. CDR3 coding DNA: TGTGCCAGCAGCTTAGGTCCGGGTACTGGGGCCAACGTCCTGACTTTC. Protein: CASSLGPGTGANVLTF.

J is TRBJ2-6 and V is TRBV28; D may be TRBD1 (6 bases). The CDR3 spans 16 residues. Between the trimmed V and J ends, which lost 5 bases and 4 bases, there was a span of 15 bases. Germline lookup yields CDR1 MDHEN and CDR2 SYDVKM. The DNA for the CDR3 is TGTGCCAGCAGTCTTCCCACAGGGACAGGGGCCAACGTCCTGACTTTC. Translating it yields CASSLPTGTGANVLTF.

The chain joins TRBV7-6 to TRBJ1-2; a weak D match, TRBD1 (5 bases). Germline loops: CDR1 SGHVS, CDR2 FNYEAQ. CDR3 length: 14 residues. The germline V and J ends were trimmed by 4 bases and 10 bases, with 19 bases remaining between them. CDR3 nucleotides: TGTGCCAGCAGCTCCTCACCGGGGGTGGGCGTCTACACCTTC. This gives the protein CASSSSPGVGVYTF.

V usage is TRBV7-2 and J usage is TRBJ1-2; 7 nucleotides line up with TRBD1. From germline, CDR1 is SGHTA and CDR2 FQGNSA. There are 14 residues in the CDR3. With V trimmed by 5 bases and J by 4 bases, 7 bases remained unmatched. The DNA of the CDR3 is TGTGCCAGCAGCAACAGGGACAGCTCCTATGGCTACACCTTC. The encoded protein is CASSNRDSSYGYTF. Full variable domain (rest looked up from reference TRBV7-2 and TRBJ1-2): GAGVSQSPSNKVTEKGKDVELRCDPISGHTALYWYRQSLGQGLEFLIYFQGNSAPDKSGLPSDRFSAERTGGSVSTLTIQRTQQEDSAVYLCASSNRDSSYGYTFGSGTRLTVV.

The chain recombines TRBV5-6 with TRBJ1-1; D unclear. CDR1 and CDR2 from the germline V gene are SGHDT and YYEEEE. The CDR3 runs to 13 residues. The V and J ends lost 4 bases and 4 bases respectively, with 11 bases between them. CDR3: CASSPTTPTEAFF. As DNA, the CDR3 is TGTGCCAGCAGCCCGACTACCCCCACTGAAGCTTTCTTT.

The V and J genes are TRBV6-1 and TRBJ1-3; 8 bases agree with TRBD1. Germline CDR1 MNHNS, CDR2 SASEGT. This CDR3 has 14 amino acids. Trimming cost V 8 bases and J 2 bases; bases outside gene matches: 5. Written as DNA, the CDR3 is TGTGCCAGCGCCGGACAGGGCCCTGGAAACACCATATATTTT. Translated: CASAGQGPGNTIYF.

The chain has TRBV6-5 and TRBJ1-6; D perhaps matches TRBD1 (6 bases). The CDR3 extends over 14 amino acids. The V end was cut by 6 bases, the J end by 4 bases, with 10 bases between. Germline CDR1 is MNHEY and CDR2 is SVGAGI. The DNA of the CDR3 is TGTGCCAGCAGGGGGGACACTTATAATTCACCCCTCCACTTT. Translated, it gives CASRGDTYNSPLHF.

This chain joins TRBV7-9 and TRBJ2-7; D perhaps matches TRBD1 (6 bases). The CDR3 has 14 amino acids. Trimming left V 4 bases short and J 6 bases short, with 16 bases between. Germline CDR1 reads SEHNR; CDR2 reads FQNEAQ (reference sequence). Here the CDR3 DNA reads TGTGCCAGCAGCTCCCTCAGGGGCCACTTCGAGCAGTACTTC. Protein sequence: CASSSLRGHFEQYF.

The rearrangement joins TRBV6-5 to TRBJ1-6, with D possibly matching TRBD1 (6 bases). The CDR3 totals 12 residues. Trimming cost V 10 bases and J 5 bases, with 9 bases left between them. Germline CDR1 is MNHEY and CDR2 is SVGAGI. The CDR3 is CAIGQNNSPLHF. The CDR3 nucleotides read TGTGCCATCGGACAGAATAATTCACCCCTCCACTTT.

V is TRBV18 and J is TRBJ2-5; no reliable D call. The CDR3 extends over 12 amino acids. V lost 2 bases and J 4 bases, leaving 5 bases between the germline ends. CDR1 and CDR2 from the germline V gene are KGHSH and LQKENI. The CDR3 loop is CASSPMRETQYF. The CDR3 nucleotides read TGTGCCAGCTCACCAATGAGAGAGACCCAGTACTTC.

The V gene is TRBV7-8, the J gene TRBJ1-6; D uncertain. Germline V gene lookup returns CDR1 SGHVS and CDR2 FQNEAQ. The V gene lost 1 base and the J gene lost 5 bases, with 15 bases spanning the gap. The CDR3 is 17 residues long. This CDR3 is CASSLGYRRLDNSPLHF. CDR3 DNA: TGTGCCAGCAGCTTAGGATACAGACGATTAGATAATTCACCCCTCCACTTT.

V usage is TRBV9 and J usage is TRBJ1-1; D gene uncertain. This CDR3 contains 13 residues. V gave up 7 bases and J gave up 8 bases, with 18 bases separating them. Per germline, CDR1 SGDLS and CDR2 YYNGEE. CDR3 sequence reads: CASGISGSSEAFF. As DNA, the CDR3 is TGTGCCAGCGGAATATCCGGGAGTAGCGAAGCTTTCTTT.

The chain combines TRBV19 with TRBJ2-7, with D possibly TRBD1 on 5 matching bases. V lost 3 bases to trimming and J lost 6 bases, with 12 bases between them. The CDR3 has 13 residues. The germline V gene encodes CDR1 LNHDA and CDR2 SQIVND (reference sequence). CDR3 sequence reads: CASSIKYRGEQYF. The CDR3, as DNA: TGTGCCAGTAGTATCAAGTATAGGGGCGAGCAGTACTTC.

This rearrangement joins TRBV7-8 to TRBJ1-1; tentatively, D is TRBD1 (6 bases). This CDR3 region has 17 residues. Germline V lookup: CDR1 SGHVS, CDR2 FQNEAQ. V lost 3 bases to trimming and J lost 0 bases, with 17 bases between them. The DNA for the CDR3 is TGTGCCAGCAGCTTTGTAACAGGGCGATCAATGAACACTGAAGCTTTCTTT. This codes for CASSFVTGRSMNTEAFF.